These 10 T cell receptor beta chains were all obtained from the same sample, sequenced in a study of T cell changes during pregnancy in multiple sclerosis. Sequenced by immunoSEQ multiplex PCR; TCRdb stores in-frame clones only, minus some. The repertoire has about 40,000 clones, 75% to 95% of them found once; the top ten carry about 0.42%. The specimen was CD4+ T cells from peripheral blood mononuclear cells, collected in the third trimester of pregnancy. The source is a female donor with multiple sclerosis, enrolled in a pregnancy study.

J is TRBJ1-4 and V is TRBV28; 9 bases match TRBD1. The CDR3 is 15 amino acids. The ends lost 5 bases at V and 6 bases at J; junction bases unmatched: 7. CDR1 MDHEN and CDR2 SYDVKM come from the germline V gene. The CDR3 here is CASSPTGTGYEKLFF. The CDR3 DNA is TGTGCCAGCAGTCCAACCGGGACAGGGTATGAAAAACTGTTTTTT.

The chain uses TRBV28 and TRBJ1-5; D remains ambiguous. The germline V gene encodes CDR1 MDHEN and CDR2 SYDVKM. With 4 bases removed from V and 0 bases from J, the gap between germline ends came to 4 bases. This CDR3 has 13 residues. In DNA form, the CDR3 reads TGTGCCAGCAGTTACTATAGCAATCAGCCCCAGCATTTT. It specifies CASSYYSNQPQHF.

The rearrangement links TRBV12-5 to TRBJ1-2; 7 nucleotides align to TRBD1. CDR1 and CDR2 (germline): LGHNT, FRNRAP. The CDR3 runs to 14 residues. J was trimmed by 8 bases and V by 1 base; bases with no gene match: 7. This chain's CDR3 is CASGLDPTGLGYTF. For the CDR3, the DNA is TGTGCTAGTGGTTTGGATCCGACAGGGTTGGGCTACACCTTC.

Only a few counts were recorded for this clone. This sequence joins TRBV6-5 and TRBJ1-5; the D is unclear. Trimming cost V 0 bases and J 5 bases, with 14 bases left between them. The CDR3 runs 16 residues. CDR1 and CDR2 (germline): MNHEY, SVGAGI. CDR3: CASSYSRATTDQPQHF. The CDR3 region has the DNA TGTGCCAGCAGTTACTCGCGGGCCACCACGGATCAGCCCCAGCATTTT.

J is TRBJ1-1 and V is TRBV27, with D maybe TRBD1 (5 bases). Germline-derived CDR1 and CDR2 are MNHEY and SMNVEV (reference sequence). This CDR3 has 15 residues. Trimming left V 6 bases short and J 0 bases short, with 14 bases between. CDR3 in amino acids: CASSTAGRMNTEAFF. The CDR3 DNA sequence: TGTGCCAGCAGCACTGCGGGACGGATGAACACTGAAGCTTTCTTT.

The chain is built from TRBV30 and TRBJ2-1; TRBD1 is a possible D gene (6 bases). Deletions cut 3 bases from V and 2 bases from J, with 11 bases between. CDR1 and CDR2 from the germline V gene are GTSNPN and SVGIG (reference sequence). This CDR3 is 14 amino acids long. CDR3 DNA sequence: TGTGCCTGGAGCAGGGGAGTCCCCTACAATGAGCAGTTCTTC. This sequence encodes CAWSRGVPYNEQFF.

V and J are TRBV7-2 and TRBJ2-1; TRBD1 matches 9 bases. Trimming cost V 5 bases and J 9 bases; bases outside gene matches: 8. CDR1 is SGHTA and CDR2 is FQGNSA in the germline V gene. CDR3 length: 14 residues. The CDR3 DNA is TGTGCCAGCAGCGAACAGGGGGCGCAGGGTGAGCAGTTCTTC. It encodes CASSEQGAQGEQFF.

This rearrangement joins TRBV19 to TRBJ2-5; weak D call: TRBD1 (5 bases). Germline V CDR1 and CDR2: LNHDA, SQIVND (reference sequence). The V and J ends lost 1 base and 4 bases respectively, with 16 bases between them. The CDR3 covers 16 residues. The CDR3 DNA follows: TGTGCCAGTAGTATAGTACCAGGGATTAAGGGAGAGACCCAGTACTTC. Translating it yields CASSIVPGIKGETQYF. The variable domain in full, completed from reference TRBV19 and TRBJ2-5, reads DGGITQSPKYLFRKEGQNVTLSCEQNLNHDAMYWYRQDPGQGLRLIYYSQIVNDFQKGDIAEGYSVSREKKESFPLTVTSAQKNPTAFYLCASSIVPGIKGETQYFGPGTRLLVL.

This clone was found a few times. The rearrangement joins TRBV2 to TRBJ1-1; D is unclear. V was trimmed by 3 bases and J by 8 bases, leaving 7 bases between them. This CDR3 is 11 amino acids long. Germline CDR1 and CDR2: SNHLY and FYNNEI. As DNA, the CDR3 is TGTGCCAGCAGTGACCGAGCGGAAGCTTTCTTT. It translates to CASSDRAEAFF.

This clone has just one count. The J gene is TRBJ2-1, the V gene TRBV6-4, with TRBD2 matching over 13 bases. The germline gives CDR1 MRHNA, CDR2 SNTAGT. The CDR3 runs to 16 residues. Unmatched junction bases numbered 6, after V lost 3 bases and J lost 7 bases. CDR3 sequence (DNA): TGTGCCAGCAGTGAACTAGCGGGAGGGGTTACGAATGAGCAGTTCTTC. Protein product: CASSELAGGVTNEQFF.